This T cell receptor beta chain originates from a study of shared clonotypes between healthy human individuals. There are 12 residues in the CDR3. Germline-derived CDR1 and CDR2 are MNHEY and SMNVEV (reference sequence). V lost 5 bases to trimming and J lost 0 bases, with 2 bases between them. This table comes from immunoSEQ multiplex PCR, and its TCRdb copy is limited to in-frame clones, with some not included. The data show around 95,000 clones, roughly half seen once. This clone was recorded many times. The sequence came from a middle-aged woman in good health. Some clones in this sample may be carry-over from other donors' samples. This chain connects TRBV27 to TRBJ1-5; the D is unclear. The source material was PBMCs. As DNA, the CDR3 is TGTGCCAGCAGTCCTAGCAATCAGCCCCAGCATTTT. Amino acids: CASSPSNQPQHF.